This T cell receptor (beta chain) is from a study of blood T cell repertoires in COVID-19. At the level of the study: Italy, Spain and the United States were the sources of the convalescent and acute COVID-19 samples. From T cells, B-cell-depleted T cells, or PBMCs came the material, which was cDNA or gDNA.

This CDR3 comprises 15 residues. Trimming cost V 1 base and J 3 bases, with 12 bases left between them. Germline CDR1 is LNHDA and CDR2 is SQIVND (reference sequence). Authors' data handling: Amplification with reference gene primers provided the estimates of nucleated cell counts. The protocol was immunoSEQ multiplex PCR, while the TCRdb copy is restricted to in-frame clones and leaves out a portion. V and J calls and clone size are given by that table; D and trimming were obtained from the DNA. The sample has approximately 460,000 clones; 75% to 90% are singletons. V gene TRBV19 combines with J gene TRBJ1-1, with a tentative D call TRBD1 (6 bases). Sequenced: peripheral blood. The sequence derives from a man younger than 35 with COVID-19, enrolled during active disease. The CDR3 spells CASSIGSRGHTEAFF. The CDR3, as DNA: TGTGCCAGTAGTATAGGTTCCAGGGGCCACACTGAAGCTTTCTTT.